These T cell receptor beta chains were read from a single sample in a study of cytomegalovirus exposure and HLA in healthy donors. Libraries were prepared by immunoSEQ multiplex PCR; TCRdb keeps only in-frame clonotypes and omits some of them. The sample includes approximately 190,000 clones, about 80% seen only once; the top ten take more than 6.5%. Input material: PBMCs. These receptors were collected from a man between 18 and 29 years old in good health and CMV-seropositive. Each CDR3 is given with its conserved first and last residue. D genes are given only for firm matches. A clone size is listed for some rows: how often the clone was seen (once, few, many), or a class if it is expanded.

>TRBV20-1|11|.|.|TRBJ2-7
TGCAGTGCGGAGGATGCCTACGAGCAGTACTTC
CSAEDAYEQYF
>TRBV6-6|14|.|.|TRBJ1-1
TGTGCCCACTCAACGGGGGGGGAAAACACTGAAGCTTTCTTT
CAHSTGGENTEAFF
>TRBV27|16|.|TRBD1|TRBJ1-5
TGTGCCAGCAGTCCCTCTCCGACAGGGGGGTCTCAGCCCCAGCATTTT
CASSPSPTGGSQPQHF
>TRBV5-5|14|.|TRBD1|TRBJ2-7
TGTGCCAGCAGCGGCCGGGACAGGTCCTACGAGCAGTACTTC
CASSGRDRSYEQYF
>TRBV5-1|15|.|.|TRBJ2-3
TGCGCCAGCAGCCCCTCCACTCGCGGCGAAGATACGCAGTATTTT
CASSPSTRGEDTQYF
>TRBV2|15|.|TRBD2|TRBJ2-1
TGTGCCAGCAGCGGGGGACTAGCGGGAGTGGGTGAGCAGTTCTTC
CASSGGLAGVGEQFF
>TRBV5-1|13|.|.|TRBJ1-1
TGCGCCAGCAGCTTGGGCGGGAACACTGAAGCTTTCTTT
CASSLGGNTEAFF
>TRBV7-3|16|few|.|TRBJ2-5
TGTGCCAGCAGCTTACCCGGGATCCCCCACGGAGAGACCCAGTACTTC
CASSLPGIPHGETQYF
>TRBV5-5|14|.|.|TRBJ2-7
TGTGCCAGCAGCTTACGAGCGGGTCTCTACGAGCAGTACTTC
CASSLRAGLYEQYF
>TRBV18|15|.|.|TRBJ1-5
TGTGCCAGCTCACCACCAAACAGGCAAAATCAGCCCCAGCATTTT
CASSPPNRQNQPQHF